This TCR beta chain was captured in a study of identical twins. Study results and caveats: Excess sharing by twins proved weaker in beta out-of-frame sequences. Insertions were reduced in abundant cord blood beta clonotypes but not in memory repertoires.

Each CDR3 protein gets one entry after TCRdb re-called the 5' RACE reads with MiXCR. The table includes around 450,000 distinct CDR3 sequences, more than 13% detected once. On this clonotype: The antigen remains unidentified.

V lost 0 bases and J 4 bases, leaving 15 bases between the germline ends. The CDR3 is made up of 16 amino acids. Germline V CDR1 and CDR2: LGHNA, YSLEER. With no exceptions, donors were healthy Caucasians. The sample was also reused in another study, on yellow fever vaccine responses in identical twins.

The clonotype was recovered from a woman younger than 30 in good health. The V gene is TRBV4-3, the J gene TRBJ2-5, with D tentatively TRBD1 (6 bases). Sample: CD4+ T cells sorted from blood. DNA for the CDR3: TGCGCCAGCAGCCAAGATGGGGGCAGGGGATCAGAGACCCAGTACTTC. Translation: CASSQDGGRGSETQYF.